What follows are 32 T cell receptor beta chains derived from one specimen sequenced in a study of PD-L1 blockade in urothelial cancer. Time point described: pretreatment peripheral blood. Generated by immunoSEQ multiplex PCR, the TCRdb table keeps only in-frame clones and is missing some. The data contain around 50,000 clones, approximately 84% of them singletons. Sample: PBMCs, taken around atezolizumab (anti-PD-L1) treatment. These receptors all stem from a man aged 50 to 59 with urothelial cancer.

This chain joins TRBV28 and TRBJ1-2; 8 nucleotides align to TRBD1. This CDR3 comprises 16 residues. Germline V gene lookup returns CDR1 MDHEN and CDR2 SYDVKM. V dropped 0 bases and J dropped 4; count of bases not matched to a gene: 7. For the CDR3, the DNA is TGTGCCAGCAGTTTATGGACAGGGGCTACCGCCTATGGCTACACCTTC. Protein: CASSLWTGATAYGYTF.

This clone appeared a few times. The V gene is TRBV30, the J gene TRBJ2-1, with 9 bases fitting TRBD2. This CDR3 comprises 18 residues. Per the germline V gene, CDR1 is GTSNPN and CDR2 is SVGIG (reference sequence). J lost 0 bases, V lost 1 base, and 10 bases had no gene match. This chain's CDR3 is CAWSGGAGGKISYNEQFF. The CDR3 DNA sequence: TGTGCCTGGAGTGGTGGGGCGGGAGGGAAGATCTCCTACAATGAGCAGTTCTTC.

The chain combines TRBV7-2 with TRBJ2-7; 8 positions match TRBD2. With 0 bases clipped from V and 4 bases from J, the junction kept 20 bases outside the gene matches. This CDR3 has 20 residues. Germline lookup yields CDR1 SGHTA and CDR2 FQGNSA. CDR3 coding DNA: TGTGCCAGCAGCTTAGCCCCTAAAAGCAGCGGGGGCCGACGTCTGTACGAGCAGTACTTC. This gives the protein CASSLAPKSSGGRRLYEQYF.

In DNA form, the CDR3 reads TGCGCCAGCAGTGATAATGACGGGAGTGCCCCCCAGAACACCGGGGAGCTGTTTTTT. It specifies CASSDNDGSAPQNTGELFF. This sequence joins TRBV10-1 and TRBJ2-2; D possibly corresponds to TRBD2 (6 bases). Germline V gene lookup returns CDR1 WNHNN and CDR2 SYGVQD (reference sequence). V lost 3 bases to trimming and J lost 1 base, with 21 bases between them. CDR3 length: 19 amino acids.

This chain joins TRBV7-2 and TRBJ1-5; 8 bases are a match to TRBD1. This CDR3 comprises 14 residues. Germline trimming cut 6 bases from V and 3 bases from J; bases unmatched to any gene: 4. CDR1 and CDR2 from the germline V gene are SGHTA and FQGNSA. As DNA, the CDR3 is TGTGCCAGCAGTCGGACAGGGTCCAATCAGCCCCAGCATTTT. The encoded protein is CASSRTGSNQPQHF.

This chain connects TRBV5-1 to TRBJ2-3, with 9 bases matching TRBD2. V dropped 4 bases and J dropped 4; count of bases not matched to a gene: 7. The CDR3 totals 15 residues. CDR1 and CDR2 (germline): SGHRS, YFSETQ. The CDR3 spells CASSLLAGMADTQYF. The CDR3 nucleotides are TGCGCCAGCAGCCTCCTAGCGGGGATGGCAGATACGCAGTATTTT.

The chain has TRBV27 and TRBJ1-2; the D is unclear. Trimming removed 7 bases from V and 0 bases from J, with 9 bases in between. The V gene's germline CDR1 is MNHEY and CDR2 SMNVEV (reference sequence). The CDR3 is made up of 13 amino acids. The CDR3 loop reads CASNGGANYGYTF. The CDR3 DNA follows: TGTGCCAGCAATGGTGGAGCTAACTATGGCTACACCTTC.

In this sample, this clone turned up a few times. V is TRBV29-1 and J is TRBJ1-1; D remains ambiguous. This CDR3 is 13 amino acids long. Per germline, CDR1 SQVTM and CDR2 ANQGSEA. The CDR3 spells CRVNPQLSTEAFF. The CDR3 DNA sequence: TGCAGGGTCAACCCACAGCTCTCCACTGAAGCTTTCTTT.

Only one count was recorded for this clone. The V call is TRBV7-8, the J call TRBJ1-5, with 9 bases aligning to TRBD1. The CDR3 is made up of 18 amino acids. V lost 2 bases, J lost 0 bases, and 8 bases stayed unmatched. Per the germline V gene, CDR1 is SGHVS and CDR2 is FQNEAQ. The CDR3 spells CASSLTPQGANSNQPQHF. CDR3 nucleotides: TGTGCCAGCAGCTTAACCCCACAGGGGGCGAATAGCAATCAGCCCCAGCATTTT.

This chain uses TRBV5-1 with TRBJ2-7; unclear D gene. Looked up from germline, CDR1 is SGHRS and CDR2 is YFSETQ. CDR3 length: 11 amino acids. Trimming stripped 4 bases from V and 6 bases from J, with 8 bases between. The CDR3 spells CASSAGGEQYF. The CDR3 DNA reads TGCGCCAGCAGCGCAGGTGGCGAGCAGTACTTC.

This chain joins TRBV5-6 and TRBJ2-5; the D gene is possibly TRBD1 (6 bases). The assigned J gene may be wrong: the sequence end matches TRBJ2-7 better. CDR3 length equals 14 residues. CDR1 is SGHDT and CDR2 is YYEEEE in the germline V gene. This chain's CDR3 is CASSSGQGYYEQYF. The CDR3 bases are TGTGCCAGCAGCTCGGGGCAGGGGTACTACGAGCAGTACTTC.

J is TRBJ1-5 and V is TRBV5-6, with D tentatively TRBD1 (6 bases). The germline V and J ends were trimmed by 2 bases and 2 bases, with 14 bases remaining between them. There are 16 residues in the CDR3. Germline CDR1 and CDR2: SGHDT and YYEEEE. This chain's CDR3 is CASSFGGVNRNQPQHF. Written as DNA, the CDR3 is TGTGCCAGCAGCTTTGGGGGCGTGAACCGCAATCAGCCCCAGCATTTT.

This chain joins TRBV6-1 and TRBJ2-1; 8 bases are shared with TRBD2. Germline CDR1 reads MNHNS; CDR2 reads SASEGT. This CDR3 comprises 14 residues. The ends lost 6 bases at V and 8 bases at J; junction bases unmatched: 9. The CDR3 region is CASRGLAGRDEQFF. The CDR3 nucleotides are TGTGCCAGCAGGGGCTTAGCGGGGCGGGATGAGCAGTTCTTC.

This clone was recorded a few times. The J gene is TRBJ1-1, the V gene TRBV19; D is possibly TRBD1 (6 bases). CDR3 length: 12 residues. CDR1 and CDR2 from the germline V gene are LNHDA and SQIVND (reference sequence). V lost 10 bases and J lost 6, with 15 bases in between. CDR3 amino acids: CATSQGQAEAFF. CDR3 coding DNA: TGTGCCACTAGCCAGGGGCAGGCTGAAGCTTTCTTT.

The CDR3 protein is CASSYKAGATDTQYF. The CDR3 bases are TGTGCCAGCAGTTACAAGGCGGGGGCCACAGATACGCAGTATTTT. The V call is TRBV6-5, the J call TRBJ2-3, with D possibly TRBD2 on 7 matching bases. This CDR3 has 15 residues. Germline V gives CDR1 MNHEY, CDR2 SVGAGI. Trimming took 2 bases from V and 2 from J, leaving 11 bases between them.

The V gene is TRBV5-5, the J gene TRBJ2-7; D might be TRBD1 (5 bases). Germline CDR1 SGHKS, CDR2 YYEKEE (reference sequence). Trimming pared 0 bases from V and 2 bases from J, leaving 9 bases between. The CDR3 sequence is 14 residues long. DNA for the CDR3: TGTGCCAGCAGCTTGGTCAGGGTTCCCTACGAGCAGTACTTC. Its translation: CASSLVRVPYEQYF.

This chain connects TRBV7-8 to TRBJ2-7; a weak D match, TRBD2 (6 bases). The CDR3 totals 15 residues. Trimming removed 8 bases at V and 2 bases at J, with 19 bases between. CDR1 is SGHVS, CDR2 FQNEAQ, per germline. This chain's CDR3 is CASRNRGQRAYEQYF. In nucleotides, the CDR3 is TGTGCCAGCCGGAACCGGGGCCAGCGGGCCTACGAGCAGTACTTC.

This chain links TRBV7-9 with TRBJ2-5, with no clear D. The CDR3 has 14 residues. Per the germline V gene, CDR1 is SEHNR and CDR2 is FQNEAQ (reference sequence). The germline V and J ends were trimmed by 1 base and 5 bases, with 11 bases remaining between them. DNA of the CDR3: TGTGCCAGCAGCTTAGTATCGACCGGGGAGACCCAGTACTTC. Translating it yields CASSLVSTGETQYF.

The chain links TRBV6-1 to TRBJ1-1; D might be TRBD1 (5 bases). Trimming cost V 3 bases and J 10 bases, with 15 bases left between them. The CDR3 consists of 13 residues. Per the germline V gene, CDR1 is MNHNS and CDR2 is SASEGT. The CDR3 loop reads CASSDPGYRAAFF. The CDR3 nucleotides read TGTGCCAGCAGTGACCCAGGGTATCGCGCAGCTTTCTTT.

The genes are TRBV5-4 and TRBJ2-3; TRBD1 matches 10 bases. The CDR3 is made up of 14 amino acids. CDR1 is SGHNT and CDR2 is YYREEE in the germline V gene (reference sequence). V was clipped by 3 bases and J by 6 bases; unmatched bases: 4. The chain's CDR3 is CASSSTGGADTQYF. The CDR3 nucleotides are TGTGCCAGCAGCTCGACAGGGGGCGCGGATACGCAGTATTTT.

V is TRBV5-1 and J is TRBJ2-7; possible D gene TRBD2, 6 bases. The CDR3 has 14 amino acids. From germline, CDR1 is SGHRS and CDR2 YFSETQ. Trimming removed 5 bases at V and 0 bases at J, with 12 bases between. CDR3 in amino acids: CASRPGLPSYEQYF. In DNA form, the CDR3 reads TGCGCCAGCAGACCGGGACTTCCCTCCTACGAGCAGTACTTC.

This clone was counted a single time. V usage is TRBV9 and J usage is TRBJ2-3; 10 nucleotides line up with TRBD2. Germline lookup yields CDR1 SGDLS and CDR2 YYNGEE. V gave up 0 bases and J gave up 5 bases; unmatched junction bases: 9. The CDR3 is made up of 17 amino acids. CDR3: CASSVDPLAGVLDTQYF. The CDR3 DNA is TGTGCCAGCAGCGTAGACCCCCTAGCGGGAGTACTAGATACGCAGTATTTT.

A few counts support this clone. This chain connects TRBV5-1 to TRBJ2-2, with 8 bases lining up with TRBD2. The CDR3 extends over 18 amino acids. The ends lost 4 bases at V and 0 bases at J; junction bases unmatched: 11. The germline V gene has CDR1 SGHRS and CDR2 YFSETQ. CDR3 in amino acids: CASSPSGSGETNTGELFF. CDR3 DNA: TGCGCCAGCAGCCCGTCGGGTAGCGGGGAAACGAACACCGGGGAGCTGTTTTTT.

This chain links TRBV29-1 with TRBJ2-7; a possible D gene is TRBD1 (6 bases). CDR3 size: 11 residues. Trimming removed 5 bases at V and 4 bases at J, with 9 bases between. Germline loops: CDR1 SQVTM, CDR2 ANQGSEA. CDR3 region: CSVTQGYEQYF. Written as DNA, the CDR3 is TGCAGCGTTACACAGGGTTACGAGCAGTACTTC.

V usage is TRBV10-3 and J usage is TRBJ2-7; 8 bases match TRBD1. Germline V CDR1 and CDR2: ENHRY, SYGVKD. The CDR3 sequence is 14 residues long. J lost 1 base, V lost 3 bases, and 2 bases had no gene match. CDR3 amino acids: CAISDRTGSYEQYF. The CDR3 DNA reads TGTGCCATCAGTGACAGGACAGGGTCCTACGAGCAGTACTTC.

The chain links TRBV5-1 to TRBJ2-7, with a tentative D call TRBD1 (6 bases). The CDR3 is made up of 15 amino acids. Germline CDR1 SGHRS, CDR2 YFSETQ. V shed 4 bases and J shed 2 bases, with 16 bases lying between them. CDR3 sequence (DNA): TGCGCCAGCAGCGAAGCGGTAGGGGGAACCTACGAGCAGTACTTC. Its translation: CASSEAVGGTYEQYF.

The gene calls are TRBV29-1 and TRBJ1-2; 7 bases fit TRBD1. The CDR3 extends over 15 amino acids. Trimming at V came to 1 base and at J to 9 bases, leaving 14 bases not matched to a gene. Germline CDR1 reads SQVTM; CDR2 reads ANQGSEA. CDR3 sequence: CSVEVARGIHGSYTF. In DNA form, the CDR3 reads TGCAGCGTTGAAGTGGCCAGGGGGATCCATGGGAGCTACACCTTC.

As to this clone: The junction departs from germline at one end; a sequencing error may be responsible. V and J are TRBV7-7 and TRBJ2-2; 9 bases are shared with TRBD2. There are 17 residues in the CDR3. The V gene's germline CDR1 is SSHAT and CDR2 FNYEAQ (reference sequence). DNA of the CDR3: TGTGCTAGCAGCTTAGCTAGCGGGATCGTGGCCCCCGGGGAGCTGTTTTTT. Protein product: CASSLASGIVAPGELFF. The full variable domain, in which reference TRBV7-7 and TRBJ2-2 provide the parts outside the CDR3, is GAGVSQSPRYKVTKRGQDVTLRCDPISSHATLYWYQQALGQGPEFLTYFNYEAQPDKSGLPSDRFSAERPEGSISTLTIQRTEQRDSAMYRCASSLASGIVAPGELFFGEGSRLTVL.

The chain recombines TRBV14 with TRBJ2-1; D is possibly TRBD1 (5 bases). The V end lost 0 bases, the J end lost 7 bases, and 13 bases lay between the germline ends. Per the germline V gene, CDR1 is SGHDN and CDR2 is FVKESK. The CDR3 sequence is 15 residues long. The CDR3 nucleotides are TGTGCCAGCAGCCAAGATGTCAGGGTATGGAATGAGCAGTTCTTC. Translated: CASSQDVRVWNEQFF.

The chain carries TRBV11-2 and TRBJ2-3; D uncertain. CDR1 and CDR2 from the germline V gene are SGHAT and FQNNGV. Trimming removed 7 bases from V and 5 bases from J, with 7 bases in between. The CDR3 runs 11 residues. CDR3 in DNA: TGTGCCAGCACCTTTAGAGATACGCAGTATTTT. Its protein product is CASTFRDTQYF. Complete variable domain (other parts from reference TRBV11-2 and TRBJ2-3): EAGVAQSPRYKIIEKRQSVAFWCNPISGHATLYWYQQILGQGPKLLIQFQNNGVVDDSQLPKDRFSAERLKGVDSTLKIQPAKLEDSAVYLCASTFRDTQYFGPGTRLTVL.

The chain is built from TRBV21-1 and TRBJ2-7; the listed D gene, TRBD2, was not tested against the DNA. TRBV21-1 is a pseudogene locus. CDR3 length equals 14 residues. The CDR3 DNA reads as TGTGCCAGCAGCAAAGATGAGGGTCGTGGGGAGCAGTACTTC. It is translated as CASSKDEGRGEQYF.

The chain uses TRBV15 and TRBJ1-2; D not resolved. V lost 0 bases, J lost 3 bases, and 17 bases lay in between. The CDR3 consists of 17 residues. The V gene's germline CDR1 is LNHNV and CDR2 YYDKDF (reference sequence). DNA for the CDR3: TGTGCCACCAGCAGAGATAGCACTCCCTGGGTGGACTATGGCTACACCTTC. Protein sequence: CATSRDSTPWVDYGYTF. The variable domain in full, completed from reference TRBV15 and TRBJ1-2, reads DAMVIQNPRYQVTQFGKPVTLSCSQTLNHNVMYWYQQKSSQAPKLLFHYYDKDFNNEADTPDNFQSRRPNTSFCFLDIRSPGLGDTAMYLCATSRDSTPWVDYGYTFGSGTRLTVV.